A single sample is the source of the 25 T cell receptor beta chains below, sequenced in a study of long-term antiretroviral therapy in people with HIV (dated 2022 in TCRdb). The immunoSEQ hsTCRB v3.0 assay was used at survey level resolution to sequence the TRB variable region. TCRdb carries this immuneACCESS record with in-frame sequences only. Its versions omit some clonotypes, under half of them owing to an unresolved V gene in the studies checked, with the rest unexplained. Here the sample has some 17,000 clones; over 75% occur a single time. The top ten clonotypes cover about 15% of the sample. Sequenced here: unsorted PBMCs, sampled less than 2.2 years before starting antiretroviral therapy. Receptors were obtained from a man aged 25-45 years with HIV.

The chain has TRBV2 and TRBJ2-7, with TRBD2 matching 13 bases. This CDR3 has 12 amino acids. V lost 7 bases, J lost 7 bases, and 1 base stayed unmatched. Germline CDR1 is SNHLY and CDR2 is FYNNEI. CDR3 DNA: TGTGCCAGCACGGGACTAGCGGGAGAGCAGTACTTC. This codes for CASTGLAGEQYF.

The chain recombines TRBV9 with TRBJ2-1; 7 positions agree with TRBD2. CDR3 length equals 15 residues. V shed 3 bases, J shed 8 bases, and the junction held 11 bases outside the gene matches. The V gene's germline CDR1 is SGDLS and CDR2 YYNGEE. CDR3 region: CASSARDYLSHEQFF. Here the CDR3 DNA reads TGTGCCAGCAGCGCCCGGGACTACCTAAGCCATGAGCAGTTCTTC.

The chain has TRBV5-6 and TRBJ2-7, with D perhaps TRBD1 (6 bases). V gave up 4 bases and J gave up 5 bases, with 22 bases separating them. Looked up from germline, CDR1 is SGHDT and CDR2 is YYEEEE. CDR3 size: 16 residues. The chain's CDR3 is CASSQNTGSRGDEQYF. The DNA for the CDR3 is TGTGCCAGCAGCCAAAACACAGGGTCTCGAGGGGACGAGCAGTACTTC.

The rearrangement links TRBV6-1 to TRBJ2-5; D may correspond to TRBD1 or TRBD2 (5 bases each). Trimming pared 6 bases from V and 2 bases from J, leaving 16 bases between. The germline V gene has CDR1 MNHNS and CDR2 SASEGT. CDR3 length equals 15 residues. The CDR3 loop reads CASRGPVGVQETQYF. Here the CDR3 DNA reads TGTGCCAGCAGGGGTCCTGTGGGGGTACAAGAGACCCAGTACTTC.

This clone has more than one count but fewer than ten. The V call is TRBV18, the J call TRBJ1-5; D possibly corresponds to TRBD1 (6 bases). The CDR3 runs to 16 residues. V was clipped by 3 bases and J by 1 base, with 13 bases between them. Germline lookup yields CDR1 KGHSH and CDR2 LQKENI. CDR3 coding DNA: TGTGCCAGCTCACCCGCGAACAGGGTAAGCAATCAGCCCCAGCATTTT. Protein product: CASSPANRVSNQPQHF.

The rearrangement links TRBV14 to TRBJ2-2, with 9 bases aligning to TRBD1. V shed 4 bases and J 6 bases; nucleotides not matched to a gene: 6. CDR1 and CDR2 from the germline V gene are SGHDN and FVKESK. The CDR3 loop spans 15 amino acids. As DNA, the CDR3 is TGTGCCAGCAGCCCAGGGACAGGGATTCCCGGGGAGCTGTTTTTT. Protein: CASSPGTGIPGELFF.

The rearrangement uses TRBV7-9 and TRBJ2-7; the D gene is possibly TRBD1 (6 bases). The V gene lost 5 bases and the J gene lost 3 bases, with 17 bases spanning the gap. Germline V gene data show CDR1 as SEHNR and CDR2 as FQNEAQ (reference sequence). The CDR3 has 15 amino acids. This chain's CDR3 is CASSRDTLVGYEQYF. The CDR3 DNA reads as TGTGCCAGCAGCCGGGACACGCTGGTGGGCTACGAGCAGTACTTC.

This rearrangement joins TRBV2 to TRBJ2-3, with 8 positions matching TRBD2. Looked up from germline, CDR1 is SNHLY and CDR2 is FYNNEI. This CDR3 region has 14 residues. J lost 6 bases, V lost 11 bases, and 13 bases had no gene match. CDR3 loop: CAASPETSVDTQYF. CDR3 sequence (DNA): TGTGCCGCTAGCCCCGAGACTAGCGTGGATACGCAGTATTTT.

The chain carries TRBV6-6 and TRBJ1-1; no clear D gene. V was pared by 5 bases and J by 7 bases, with 11 bases between. In germline, CDR1 is MNHNY, CDR2 SVGAGI (reference sequence). This CDR3 has 12 amino acids. CDR3 protein: CASSDRRGEAFF. The DNA of the CDR3 is TGTGCCAGCAGTGACCGAAGAGGTGAAGCTTTCTTT.

The V and J genes are TRBV21-1 and TRBJ1-2. TRBV21-1 is classified as a pseudogene. There are 12 residues in the CDR3. The CDR3 reads CASSNRRYGYTF. CDR3 bases: TGTGCCAGCAGCAACAGGAGGTATGGCTACACCTTC.

This chain joins TRBV7-9 and TRBJ1-2; weak D call: TRBD1 (5 bases). Germline V gene data show CDR1 as SEHNR and CDR2 as FQNEAQ (reference sequence). The CDR3 spans 14 residues. Trimming cost V 6 bases and J 8 bases, with 19 bases left between them. The CDR3 region has the DNA TGTGCCAGCAGTGGGACTCTCATGCGGGAGGGCTACACCTTC. This gives the protein CASSGTLMREGYTF. Variable domain in full (rest from reference TRBV7-9 and TRBJ1-2): DTGVSQNPRHKITKRGQNVTFRCDPISEHNRLYWYRQTLGQGPEFLTYFQNEAQLEKSRLLSDRFSAERPKGSFSTLEIQRTEQGDSAMYLCASSGTLMREGYTFGSGTRLTVV.

The table lists this clone with a few counts. The rearrangement links TRBV10-3 to TRBJ1-2; D remains ambiguous. The CDR3 loop spans 11 amino acids. The V end was cut by 3 bases, the J end by 4 bases, with 3 bases between. Germline V gives CDR1 ENHRY, CDR2 SYGVKD. The CDR3 region has the DNA TGTGCCATCAGTGACGGCTATGGCTACACCTTC. Translation: CAISDGYGYTF.

In its sample, this clone is medium-sized (0.01 to 0.1%). DNA of the CDR3: TGCAGCGTTGAACCCGGACAGGGGCGACAAGAGACCCAGTACTTC. As protein: CSVEPGQGRQETQYF. V is TRBV29-1 and J is TRBJ2-5; 9 bases agree with TRBD1. The CDR3 runs 15 residues. Germline V lookup: CDR1 SQVTM, CDR2 ANQGSEA. V was pared by 2 bases and J by 2 bases, with 6 bases of the junction left unmatched.

This clone was observed a handful of times. The chain uses TRBV29-1 and TRBJ2-7, with D perhaps TRBD2 (6 bases). Trimming took off 3 bases at V and 6 bases at J, with 12 bases between the two ends. Germline V gene sequence: CDR1 SQVTM, CDR2 ANQGSEA. The CDR3 covers 12 residues. The CDR3 protein is CSVDGGTGEQYF. In DNA, the CDR3 is TGCAGCGTTGATGGCGGGACCGGCGAGCAGTACTTC.

The rearrangement joins TRBV28 to TRBJ1-1, with D unresolved. The V gene lost 3 bases and the J gene lost 3 bases, with 8 bases spanning the gap. Germline values: CDR1 MDHEN, CDR2 SYDVKM. The CDR3 has 13 residues. CDR3 bases: TGTGCCAGCAGTTTGAGTGGTTACACTGAAGCTTTCTTT. As protein: CASSLSGYTEAFF.

V gene TRBV6-5 combines with J gene TRBJ1-4, with D possibly matching TRBD1 (5 bases). CDR3 size: 15 residues. Trimming left V 6 bases short and J 0 bases short, with 11 bases between. CDR1 is MNHEY, CDR2 SVGAGI, per germline. CDR3 amino acids: CASSRTGATNEKLFF. In DNA, the CDR3 is TGTGCCAGCAGCCGCACAGGAGCAACTAATGAAAAACTGTTTTTT.

This clone was seen only once. This sequence joins TRBV4-3 and TRBJ2-7; TRBD1 is a possible D gene (5 bases). Per germline, CDR1 LGHNA and CDR2 YSLEER. The V end was cut by 1 base, the J end by 5 bases, with 21 bases between. The CDR3 is made up of 17 amino acids. This chain's CDR3 is CASSQGTGSLGSDEQYF. CDR3 bases: TGCGCCAGCAGCCAAGGCACAGGCTCCCTAGGATCCGACGAGCAGTACTTC.

This rearrangement joins TRBV5-4 to TRBJ1-2; D is undetermined. V lost 1 base and J 2 bases, leaving 18 bases between the germline ends. The CDR3 length is 17 residues. Germline loops: CDR1 SGHNT, CDR2 YYREEE (reference sequence). The CDR3 nucleotides read TGTGCCAGCAGCTTGCGGGCAGCGGTCCCTTCAAACTATGGCTACACCTTC. Amino acid sequence: CASSLRAAVPSNYGYTF.

The chain links TRBV7-7 to TRBJ2-5; D is undetermined. The germline gives CDR1 SSHAT, CDR2 FNYEAQ (reference sequence). The CDR3 runs to 15 residues. Trimming cost V 0 bases and J 1 base, with 9 bases left between them. In DNA form, the CDR3 reads TGTGCCAGCAGCTTAGCGAGTTTCCCCCAAGAGACCCAGTACTTC. Its translation is CASSLASFPQETQYF.

V usage is TRBV12-5 and J usage is TRBJ2-3, with no clear D. Per germline, CDR1 LGHNT and CDR2 FRNRAP. This CDR3 is 11 amino acids long. Trimming took 1 base from V and 11 from J, leaving 7 bases between them. The CDR3 DNA reads TGTGCTAGTGGTTTGGAAGGAAGGCAGTATTTT. It encodes CASGLEGRQYF.

With respect to this clone: An end of the junction does not agree with germline; a read error may underlie this. The chain carries TRBV7-7 and TRBJ2-2; 9 bases fit TRBD1. The CDR3 sequence is 16 residues long. Germline CDR1 is SSHAT and CDR2 is FNYEAQ (reference sequence). The CDR3 DNA is TGTGCTAGCAGCTTAGTACAGGGGGCTAGCACCGGGGAGCTGTTTTTT. This gives the protein CASSLVQGASTGELFF.

This clone was observed a single time. This chain connects TRBV7-6 to TRBJ2-6; D possibly corresponds to TRBD1 (7 bases). Trimming cost V 1 base and J 1 base, with 14 bases left between them. Germline V gene data show CDR1 as SGHVS and CDR2 as FNYEAQ. The CDR3 is 18 residues long. CDR3 in amino acids: CASSLGAGGQSGANVLTF. DNA of the CDR3: TGTGCCAGCAGCTTAGGGGCAGGGGGGCAGTCTGGGGCCAACGTCCTGACTTTC.

The chain joins TRBV6-6 to TRBJ2-7; tentative D call: TRBD2 (6 bases). This CDR3 is built from 15 residues. Germline V gene data show CDR1 as MNHNY and CDR2 as SVGAGI (reference sequence). Trimming took 8 bases from V and 3 from J, leaving 20 bases between them. Here the CDR3 reads CASAVGTQLHYEQYF. As DNA, the CDR3 is TGTGCCAGCGCCGTGGGGACTCAACTACACTACGAGCAGTACTTC.

The rearrangement joins TRBV5-4 to TRBJ2-5; D unclear. V lost 3 bases and J 1 base, leaving 16 bases between the germline ends. CDR1 and CDR2 (germline): SGHNT, YYREEE (reference sequence). This CDR3 has 16 residues. The CDR3 spells CASSSPGSGFQETQYF. CDR3 bases: TGTGCCAGCAGCTCACCCGGCTCGGGTTTCCAAGAGACCCAGTACTTC.

This chain connects TRBV29-1 to TRBJ2-1, with D unresolved. The V end was cut by 5 bases, the J end by 4 bases, with 12 bases between. This CDR3 is 13 amino acids long. Germline assignment: CDR1 SQVTM and CDR2 ANQGSEA. This CDR3 is CSVYPGSYNEQFF. For the CDR3, the DNA is TGCAGCGTTTATCCAGGCTCATACAATGAGCAGTTCTTC.